These 8 T cell receptor beta chains came from one sample sequenced in a study of blood T cell repertoires in COVID-19. Some clones are missing from TCRdb's copy, which holds only in-frame ones; the method was immunoSEQ multiplex PCR. The table shows around 100,000 clones, with 60% to 80% occurring only once. The material sequenced was peripheral blood. All receptors derive from a man in his sixties with active or convalescent COVID-19.

The V and J genes are TRBV6-2 or TRBV6-3 and TRBJ1-1; no reliable D call. The CDR3 is 12 amino acids. V was pared by 4 bases and J by 1 base, with 4 bases between. CDR1 is MNHEY, CDR2 SVGEGT, per germline. CDR3 sequence: CASSSGNTEAFF. CDR3 coding DNA: TGTGCCAGCAGTTCAGGGAACACTGAAGCTTTCTTT.

The gene calls are TRBV6-5 and TRBJ1-4; the match to TRBD1 covers 7 bases. The CDR3 has 15 amino acids. Germline trimming cut 6 bases from V and 3 bases from J; bases unmatched to any gene: 7. CDR1 is MNHEY, CDR2 SVGAGI, per germline. This chain's CDR3 is CASRQTGQSNEKLFF. Here the CDR3 DNA reads TGTGCCAGCAGGCAAACGGGACAGTCTAATGAAAAACTGTTTTTT.

This clone was seen ten or more times. The rearrangement links TRBV12-5 to TRBJ1-5; D is uncertain. The CDR3 runs to 13 residues. Deletions cut 0 bases from V and 4 bases from J, with 4 bases between. Germline V gene data show CDR1 as LGHNT and CDR2 as FRNRAP. Written as DNA, the CDR3 is TGTGCTAGTGGTTTGGTACTGAATCAGCCCCAGCATTTT. Residues: CASGLVLNQPQHF.

The chain joins TRBV28 to TRBJ2-7; TRBD1 might be the D (6 bases). CDR1 and CDR2 (germline): MDHEN, SYDVKM. CDR3 length: 14 amino acids. The V end was cut by 7 bases, the J end by 2 bases, with 15 bases between. CDR3 region: CASTEQGSAYEQYF. The CDR3, as DNA: TGTGCCAGCACCGAGCAGGGGTCGGCCTACGAGCAGTACTTC. Variable domain in full (rest from reference TRBV28 and TRBJ2-7): DVKVTQSSRYLVKRTGEKVFLECVQDMDHENMFWYRQDPGLGLRLIYFSYDVKMKEKGDIPEGYSVSREKKERFSLILESASTNQTSMYLCASTEQGSAYEQYFGPGTRLTVT.

Written as DNA, the CDR3 is TGCGCCAGCAGTGGGGGGGAAACTAACAATCAGCCCCAGCATTTT. It codes for CASSGGETNNQPQHF. The chain employs TRBV10-2 and TRBJ1-5, with TRBD1 as a possible D gene (5 bases). The CDR3 loop spans 15 amino acids. Between the trimmed V and J ends, which lost 4 bases and 3 bases, there was a span of 13 bases. The germline V gene encodes CDR1 WSHSY and CDR2 SAAADI.

The chain carries TRBV4-1 and TRBJ2-7; 9 positions agree with TRBD1. Germline lookup yields CDR1 MGHRA and CDR2 YSYEKL. Trimming at V came to 5 bases and at J to 3 bases, leaving 5 bases not matched to a gene. This CDR3 contains 14 residues. The CDR3 spells CASSAWGQGYEQYF. CDR3 bases: TGCGCCAGCAGCGCATGGGGACAGGGCTACGAGCAGTACTTC.

CDR3 nucleotide sequence: TGCAGCGCCCGGGGTGGGGCTGAAGCTTTCTTT. This gives the protein CSARGGAEAFF. The rearrangement joins TRBV29-1 to TRBJ1-1; D gene unclear. V lost 7 bases, J lost 6 bases, and 12 bases lay in between. The CDR3 runs 11 residues. CDR1 is SQVTM and CDR2 is ANQGSEA in the germline V gene. Filled out from reference TRBV29-1 and TRBJ1-1, the complete variable domain reads SAVISQKPSRDICQRGTSLTIQCQVDSQVTMMFWYRQQPGQSLTLIATANQGSEATYESGFVIDKFPISRPNLTFSTLTVSNMSPEDSSIYLCSARGGAEAFFGQGTRLTVV.

The chain is built from TRBV27 and TRBJ1-5; D is uncertain. Germline V gene lookup returns CDR1 MNHEY and CDR2 SMNVEV (reference sequence). Trimming removed 2 bases at V and 6 bases at J, with 11 bases between. This CDR3 region has 14 residues. Here the CDR3 reads CASSLRGPGQPQHF. DNA of the CDR3: TGTGCCAGCAGTTTACGGGGTCCAGGTCAGCCCCAGCATTTT.